Listed here are 11 T cell receptor beta chains from one sample, sequenced in a study of Ad26.COV2.S vaccination and SARS-CoV-2 variants. Treatment specified: roughly 20 received Ad26.COV2.S at low or high dose, single or two shots; a few received placebo; per-sample allocation not given. Material that was analyzed had been drawn on day 63 after the first vaccine or placebo injection. Some clones are missing from TCRdb's copy, which holds only in-frame ones; the method was immunoSEQ multiplex PCR. Of about 400,000 clones listed, around nine tenths are singletons. Material: peripheral blood, obtained in a trial of Ad26.COV2.S vaccine versus placebo. The source is a person aged 18-65 years who received the Ad26.COV2.S COVID-19 vaccine or a placebo.

Points on this clone: Other nucleotide sequences from this sample produce the same CDR3. The chain combines TRBV10-3 with TRBJ2-3; 7 bases are a match to TRBD2. CDR1 and CDR2 (germline): ENHRY, SYGVKD. The V and J ends lost 3 bases and 1 base, in that order; junction bases with no gene match: 1. The CDR3 runs to 14 residues. As DNA, the CDR3 is TGTGCCATCAGTGAAAGCGGGGGCACAGATACGCAGTATTTT. It is translated as CAISESGGTDTQYF.

This clone was counted a single time. J is TRBJ1-6 and V is TRBV5-4, with a possible D match to TRBD1 (6 bases). Trimming shortened V by 0 bases and J by 9 bases, and 10 bases separated the two germline ends. The CDR3 sequence is 14 residues long. The germline CDR1 and CDR2 sequences are SGHNT and YYREEE (reference sequence). The CDR3 here is CASSLVDSISPLHF. For the CDR3, the DNA is TGTGCCAGCAGCTTGGTGGACAGCATTTCACCCCTCCACTTT. Full variable domain (rest looked up from reference TRBV5-4 and TRBJ1-6): ETGVTQSPTHLIKTRGQQVTLRCSSQSGHNTVSWYQQALGQGPQFIFQYYREEENGRGNFPPRFSGLQFPNYSSELNVNALELDDSALYLCASSLVDSISPLHFGNGTRLTVT.

CDR3 amino acids: CASSEIAGGTDTQYF. CDR3 in DNA: TGTGCCAGCAGTGAAATAGCGGGGGGCACAGATACGCAGTATTTT. The rearrangement joins TRBV6-1 to TRBJ2-3, with 9 positions matching TRBD2. J was trimmed by 1 base and V by 2 bases; bases with no gene match: 1. CDR3 length: 15 amino acids. Germline V lookup: CDR1 MNHNS, CDR2 SASEGT.

The chain uses TRBV5-1 and TRBJ2-1, with 7 nucleotides matching TRBD1. The V gene's germline CDR1 is SGHRS and CDR2 YFSETQ. V gave up 0 bases and J gave up 2 bases; unmatched junction bases: 2. The CDR3 is 15 residues long. The CDR3 sequence: CASSLAQGAYNEQFF. CDR3 nucleotide sequence: TGCGCCAGCAGCTTGGCCCAGGGGGCCTACAATGAGCAGTTCTTC. Combining the CDR3 with reference TRBV5-1 and TRBJ2-1 gives the whole variable domain KAGVTQTPRYLIKTRGQQVTLSCSPISGHRSVSWYQQTPGQGLQFLFEYFSETQRNKGNFPGRFSGRQFSNSRSEMNVSTLELGDSALYLCASSLAQGAYNEQFFGPGTRLTVL.

This chain uses TRBV11-1 with TRBJ2-3; TRBD1 aligns across 7 bases. This CDR3 has 16 residues. The V segment lost 5 bases and the J segment 0 bases; nucleotides outside the gene matches: 8. The germline CDR1 and CDR2 sequences are SGHAT and FQDESV (reference sequence). The CDR3 region is CASSLDREPSTDTQYF. The CDR3 region has the DNA TGTGCCAGCAGCCTTGACAGGGAACCTAGCACAGATACGCAGTATTTT.

The genes are TRBV21-1 and TRBJ1-6; the table's D call of TRBD1 was not tested on the DNA. TRBV21-1 is assigned pseudogene status. The CDR3 extends over 14 amino acids. CDR3 sequence reads: CASIADRGNSPLHF. CDR3 in DNA: TGTGCCAGCATCGCCGACAGGGGGAATTCACCCCTCCACTTT.

The chain joins TRBV18 to TRBJ2-2; the D is unclear. Germline CDR1 reads KGHSH; CDR2 reads LQKENI. CDR3 length: 12 residues. The germline V and J ends were trimmed by 3 bases and 5 bases, with 4 bases remaining between them. CDR3 protein: CASSPRTGELFF. The CDR3 DNA follows: TGTGCCAGCTCACCCCGTACCGGGGAGCTGTTTTTT.

V usage is TRBV6-2 or TRBV6-3 and J usage is TRBJ2-1; possibly TRBD2 for D (6 bases). V lost 0 bases, J lost 3 bases, and 12 bases lay in between. The germline V gene encodes CDR1 MNHEY and CDR2 SVGEGT. This CDR3 contains 16 residues. CDR3 nucleotides: TGTGCCAGCAGTTACTCGCGGCGGGGTAGCTACAATGAGCAGTTCTTC. Translating it yields CASSYSRRGSYNEQFF.

The J gene is TRBJ1-2, the V gene TRBV27, with D unclear. Per the germline V gene, CDR1 is MNHEY and CDR2 is SMNVEV (reference sequence). This CDR3 contains 14 residues. V was shortened by 6 bases and J by 10 bases, with 21 bases between the two germline ends. CDR3 sequence reads: CASSDRREEVAYTF. For the CDR3, the DNA is TGTGCCAGCAGCGACCGACGAGAAGAAGTGGCCTACACCTTC.

CDR3 sequence reads: CASSLWAGTGVSNEQFF. The CDR3 DNA sequence: TGTGCCAGCAGTTTATGGGCGGGGACAGGGGTGAGCAATGAGCAGTTCTTC. The rearrangement joins TRBV27 to TRBJ2-1; TRBD1 matches at 10 bases. From germline, CDR1 is MNHEY and CDR2 SMNVEV (reference sequence). V was pared by 1 base and J by 6 bases, with 9 bases of the junction left unmatched. The CDR3 is made up of 17 amino acids.

In DNA form, the CDR3 reads TGCGCCAGCAGCTTGGTCGGGACAGGTGTAAATGAAAAACTGTTTTTT. Its translation is CASSLVGTGVNEKLFF. The chain couples TRBV5-1 to TRBJ1-4; 8 positions agree with TRBD1. J lost 5 bases, V lost 0 bases, and 6 bases had no gene match. CDR1 is SGHRS, CDR2 YFSETQ, per germline. The CDR3 contains 16 residues.